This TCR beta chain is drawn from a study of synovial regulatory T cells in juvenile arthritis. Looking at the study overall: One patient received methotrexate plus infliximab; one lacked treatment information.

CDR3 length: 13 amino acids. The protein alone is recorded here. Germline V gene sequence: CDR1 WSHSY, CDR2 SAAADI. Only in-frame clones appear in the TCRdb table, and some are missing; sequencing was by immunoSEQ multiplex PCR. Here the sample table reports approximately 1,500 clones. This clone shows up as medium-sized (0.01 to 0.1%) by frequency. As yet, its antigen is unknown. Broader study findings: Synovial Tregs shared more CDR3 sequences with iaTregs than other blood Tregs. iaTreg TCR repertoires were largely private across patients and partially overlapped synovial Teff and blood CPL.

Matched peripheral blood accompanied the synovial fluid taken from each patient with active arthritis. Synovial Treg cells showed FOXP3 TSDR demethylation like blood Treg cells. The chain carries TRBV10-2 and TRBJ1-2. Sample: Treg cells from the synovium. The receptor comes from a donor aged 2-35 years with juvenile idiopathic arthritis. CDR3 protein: CASRVGGNYGYTF.